Presented here are 27 T cell receptor beta chains from one specimen sequenced in a study of response to subunit inactivated influenza vaccine. MiXCR, applied by TCRdb to the RT-PCR reads, yields one record per CDR3 protein. Of over 800,000 distinct CDR3 sequences listed, roughly 20% are singletons. This specimen was PBMCs from blood, taken 4 to 6 days after vaccination. The receptors were sampled from a man between 45 and 60 years old who received an inactivated influenza vaccine.

The V gene is TRBV18, the J gene TRBJ2-1; 9 nucleotides line up with TRBD1. The CDR3 length is 14 residues. The germline gives CDR1 KGHSH, CDR2 LQKENI. After removal of 8 bases from V and 6 bases from J, the junction contained 8 bases not matched to a gene. Here the CDR3 reads CASGPGQGGNEQFF. For the CDR3, the DNA is TGTGCCAGCGGCCCGGGACAGGGTGGCAATGAGCAGTTCTTC.

This chain links TRBV4-1 with TRBJ2-3; the match to TRBD2 covers 8 bases. The CDR3 has 16 amino acids. V lost 1 base, J lost 3 bases, and 6 bases stayed unmatched. In germline, CDR1 is MGHRA, CDR2 YSYEKL. The DNA of the CDR3 is TGCGCCAGCAGCCAAGCTGCGGGGGGTGCGACAGATACGCAGTATTTT. Translated, it gives CASSQAAGGATDTQYF.

The CDR3 coding sequence is TGCGCCAGCGGACGGACTAGCGGGGACAATGAGCAGTTCTTC. Amino acid sequence: CASGRTSGDNEQFF. This rearrangement joins TRBV4-3 to TRBJ2-1; 12 bases are shared with TRBD2. V was pared by 8 bases and J by 5 bases, with 4 bases of the junction left unmatched. Germline V gene data show CDR1 as LGHNA and CDR2 as YSLEER. CDR3 length: 14 residues.

This clonotype has ten or more counts. V gene TRBV4-2 combines with J gene TRBJ2-1, with 7 bases lining up with TRBD1. After removal of 1 base from V and 5 bases from J, the junction contained 5 bases not matched to a gene. Germline V gene sequence: CDR1 LGHNA, CDR2 YNFKEQ. The CDR3 runs 15 residues. The CDR3 bases are TGTGCCAGCAGCCAAGGGGGTGGGACAGACAATGAGCAGTTCTTC. Its translation is CASSQGGGTDNEQFF.

In this sample, this clonotype turned up a few times. This chain links TRBV29-1 with TRBJ2-2; a weak D match, TRBD1 (6 bases). V lost 2 bases and J lost 1, with 14 bases in between. This CDR3 comprises 16 residues. Germline V gives CDR1 SQVTM, CDR2 ANQGSEA. CDR3 nucleotides: TGCAGCGTTGAATTAAGGGGGACCGGGAACACCGGGGAGCTGTTTTTT. Amino acids: CSVELRGTGNTGELFF.

The chain recombines TRBV7-2 with TRBJ1-1, with D unresolved. This CDR3 has 15 residues. From germline, CDR1 is SGHTA and CDR2 FQGNSA. Trimming removed 5 bases from V and 6 bases from J, with 19 bases in between. The CDR3 DNA reads TGTGCCAGCAGCCCAGAGGAGAGGGAGGAGGCTGAAGCTTTCTTT. It yields the protein CASSPEEREEAEAFF.

This chain connects TRBV10-3 to TRBJ2-3; 14 bases are a match to TRBD2. Germline lookup yields CDR1 ENHRY and CDR2 SYGVKD. CDR3 size: 16 residues. J lost 4 bases, V lost 6 bases, and 6 bases had no gene match. CDR3: CAIRDGLAGGPDTQYF. The CDR3 DNA sequence: TGTGCCATCAGGGATGGACTAGCGGGAGGTCCAGATACGCAGTATTTT.

In this sample, this clonotype turned up a few times. This rearrangement joins TRBV10-3 to TRBJ2-2; perhaps TRBD2 as D (7 bases). Germline V gives CDR1 ENHRY, CDR2 SYGVKD. CDR3 size: 15 residues. V lost 4 bases and J lost 6, with 15 bases in between. The CDR3: CAISGQAGVAGELFF. In DNA form, the CDR3 reads TGTGCCATCAGTGGACAGGCGGGAGTTGCCGGGGAGCTGTTTTTT.

This chain uses TRBV11-2 with TRBJ2-7; 7 bases are a match to TRBD2. With 4 bases clipped from V and 6 bases from J, the junction kept 12 bases outside the gene matches. The CDR3 consists of 15 residues. Germline CDR1 SGHAT, CDR2 FQNNGV. The CDR3 is CASSYEAGPPFEQYF. The CDR3 DNA sequence: TGTGCCAGCAGCTATGAAGCGGGGCCGCCATTCGAGCAGTACTTC.

The genes are TRBV20-1 and TRBJ2-3, with D possibly matching TRBD1 (7 bases). CDR1 and CDR2 (germline): DFQATT, SNEGSKA (reference sequence). This CDR3 is built from 15 residues. Deletions cut 1 base from V and 2 bases from J, with 13 bases between. CDR3 DNA sequence: TGCAGTGCTAGAGGTTCAGGGGGGAACACAGATACGCAGTATTTT. Its translation is CSARGSGGNTDTQYF.

This clonotype occurred a few times. The J gene is TRBJ2-6, the V gene TRBV6-2 or TRBV6-3; D ambiguous. The germline V and J ends were trimmed by 2 bases and 3 bases, with 8 bases remaining between them. The length of the CDR3 is 15 residues. Germline CDR1 MNHEY, CDR2 SVGEGT. The CDR3 DNA is TGTGCCAGCAGTTACCCCATGGATGGGGCCAACGTCCTGACTTTC. It specifies CASSYPMDGANVLTF.

This chain uses TRBV20-1 with TRBJ2-7; TRBD2 might be the D (5 bases). The CDR3 has 12 amino acids. Germline V lookup: CDR1 DFQATT, CDR2 SNEGSKA (reference sequence). Trimming pared 6 bases from V and 3 bases from J, leaving 12 bases between. CDR3 loop: CSAGRRNYEQYF. CDR3 DNA sequence: TGCAGTGCCGGTCGGAGGAACTACGAGCAGTACTTC.

This clonotype was recorded a few times. The V and J genes are TRBV14 and TRBJ1-1; tentative D call: TRBD1 (6 bases). The CDR3 loop spans 13 amino acids. The V end was cut by 2 bases, the J end by 8 bases, with 12 bases between. Germline V gene sequence: CDR1 SGHDN, CDR2 FVKESK. DNA for the CDR3: TGTGCCAGCAGCCAATTTCAGGGGTCAGAAGCTTTCTTT. This gives the protein CASSQFQGSEAFF.

This clonotype came up a few times. This rearrangement joins TRBV12-3 or TRBV12-4 to TRBJ2-7; TRBD1 matches at 7 bases. The CDR3 length is 14 residues. With V trimmed by 0 bases and J by 5 bases, 4 bases remained unmatched. The CDR3 DNA is TGTGCCAGCAGTTTAGCTGGACAGGACCACGAGCAGTACTTC. Translated, it gives CASSLAGQDHEQYF.

This clonotype appeared a few times. The chain employs TRBV12-3 or TRBV12-4 and TRBJ2-5, with a weak D call TRBD2 (5 bases). The ends were cut back, 2 bases at V and 5 bases at J, with 9 bases in the middle. The CDR3 contains 13 residues. CDR3 sequence reads: CASSLIARETQYF. The CDR3 DNA sequence: TGTGCCAGCAGTTTAATAGCGAGGGAGACCCAGTACTTC.

In this sample, this clonotype turned up a few times. This chain links TRBV9 with TRBJ2-1; no firm D call. Germline values: CDR1 SGDLS, CDR2 YYNGEE. V dropped 0 bases and J dropped 5 bases, with 9 bases sitting between them. The CDR3 length is 14 residues. In DNA form, the CDR3 reads TGTGCCAGCAGCGTAGGAGGAGTCAACAATGAGCAGTTCTTC. Amino acids: CASSVGGVNNEQFF.

Regarding this clonotype: One junction end disagrees with the germline gene, perhaps due to a read error. The gene calls are TRBV7-2 and TRBJ2-7; D is perhaps TRBD1 or TRBD2 (5 bases each). Per the germline V gene, CDR1 is SGHTA and CDR2 is FQGNSA. The CDR3 is 11 amino acids. CDR3 in DNA: TGTGCCAGCAGAGAGGGGAATTACGCGGACTTC. Encoded protein: CASREGNYADF.

The chain recombines TRBV9 with TRBJ2-5, with 9 nucleotides matching TRBD1. CDR1 and CDR2 from the germline V gene are SGDLS and YYNGEE. The junction had 7 bases not matched to a gene; V was cut back by 0 bases and J by 4 bases. The CDR3 is 16 amino acids. For the CDR3, the DNA is TGTGCCAGCAGCGTAGCTACAGGGGGCGCAGGAGAGACCCAGTACTTC. It yields the protein CASSVATGGAGETQYF.

The CDR3 here is CATSLYAGRERELFF. The CDR3 nucleotides read TGTGCCACCAGCCTATACGCTGGGCGGGAGAGGGAGCTGTTTTTT. The rearrangement uses TRBV15 and TRBJ2-2, with TRBD2 matching 7 bases. CDR3 size: 15 residues. V gave up 5 bases and J gave up 9 bases; unmatched junction bases: 12. The germline V gene has CDR1 LNHNV and CDR2 YYDKDF (reference sequence).

This clonotype was counted a few times. The chain is built from TRBV5-6 and TRBJ2-5, with 9 bases identical to TRBD2. After removal of 0 bases from V and 2 bases from J, the junction contained 2 bases not matched to a gene. The CDR3 is made up of 15 amino acids. Per the germline V gene, CDR1 is SGHDT and CDR2 is YYEEEE. CDR3: CASSLVSGGQETQYF. The CDR3 DNA reads TGTGCCAGCAGCTTGGTTAGCGGGGGTCAAGAGACCCAGTACTTC.

This chain joins TRBV15 and TRBJ2-7; 7 nucleotides agree with TRBD2. After removal of 5 bases from V and 6 bases from J, the junction contained 25 bases not matched to a gene. CDR3 size: 19 residues. CDR1 is LNHNV and CDR2 is YYDKDF in the germline V gene (reference sequence). CDR3 sequence reads: CATSGPAREGLSVLGEQYF. The CDR3 DNA reads as TGTGCCACCAGCGGACCGGCGAGGGAGGGCCTCTCGGTCCTCGGCGAGCAGTACTTC.

The chain has TRBV2 and TRBJ2-7, with a weak D call TRBD2 (6 bases). The CDR3 length is 12 residues. V dropped 4 bases and J dropped 8 bases, with 12 bases sitting between them. Germline V gives CDR1 SNHLY, CDR2 FYNNEI. CDR3 nucleotide sequence: TGTGCCAGCAGTGTCGGGACTGAAAAGCAGTACTTC. Translating it yields CASSVGTEKQYF.

V usage is TRBV3-1 and J usage is TRBJ2-3, with 8 bases that match TRBD2. V trimming: 8 bases; J trimming: 8 bases; junction bases outside the gene matches: 15. CDR1 is LGHDT, CDR2 YNNKEL, per germline (reference sequence). CDR3 length equals 15 residues. For the CDR3, the DNA is TGTGCCAGCGGCCCACTGGCCCAGGCGGGGGGTACGCAGTATTTT. The encoded protein is CASGPLAQAGGTQYF.

The chain has TRBV30 and TRBJ1-1, with D unresolved. V was trimmed by 8 bases and J by 0 bases, leaving 7 bases between them. This CDR3 has 11 residues. Germline CDR1 is GTSNPN and CDR2 is SVGIG (reference sequence). CDR3 coding DNA: TGTGCCCTGGGGATGAACACTGAAGCTTTCTTT. It encodes CALGMNTEAFF.

This clonotype was observed at least ten times. This sequence joins TRBV7-2 and TRBJ2-1; D is uncertain. Per the germline V gene, CDR1 is SGHTA and CDR2 is FQGNSA. CDR3 length: 15 residues. V was trimmed by 0 bases and J by 7 bases, leaving 13 bases between them. CDR3 in DNA: TGTGCCAGCAGCTTAGCAGCTGTAGGTTATAATGAGCAGTTCTTC. It specifies CASSLAAVGYNEQFF.

V gene TRBV6-2 or TRBV6-3 combines with J gene TRBJ2-3, with 7 bases identical to TRBD2. The CDR3 is made up of 18 amino acids. CDR1 and CDR2 (germline): MNHEY, SVGEGT. J lost 0 bases, V lost 0 bases, and 9 bases had no gene match. The CDR3 region has the DNA TGTGCCAGCAGTTACTCGACGGAAGGGACTACTAGCACAGATACGCAGTATTTT. Residues: CASSYSTEGTTSTDTQYF.

The V call is TRBV3-1, the J call TRBJ2-6, with 8 bases identical to TRBD1. The germline CDR1 and CDR2 sequences are LGHDT and YNNKEL (reference sequence). The CDR3 contains 13 residues. After removal of 4 bases from V and 12 bases from J, the junction contained 5 bases not matched to a gene. In DNA, the CDR3 is TGTGCCAGCAGCCGGGGACAGGCCCCCGTCCTGACTTTC. It yields the protein CASSRGQAPVLTF.